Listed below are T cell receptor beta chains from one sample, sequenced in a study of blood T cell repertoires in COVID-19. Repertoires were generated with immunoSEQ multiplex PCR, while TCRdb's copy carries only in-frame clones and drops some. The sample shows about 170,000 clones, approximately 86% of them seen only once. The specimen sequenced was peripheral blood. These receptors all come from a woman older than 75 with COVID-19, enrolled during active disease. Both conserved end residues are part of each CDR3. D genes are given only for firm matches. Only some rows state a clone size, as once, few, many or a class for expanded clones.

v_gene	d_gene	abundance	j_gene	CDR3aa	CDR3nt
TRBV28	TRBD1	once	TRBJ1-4	CASSLEQGYEKLFF	TGTGCCAGCAGTTTAGAACAGGGGTATGAAAAACTGTTTTTT
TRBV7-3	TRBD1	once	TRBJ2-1	CASSPRQGDTSEQFF	TGTGCCAGCAGCCCAAGACAGGGGGATACAAGTGAGCAGTTCTTC
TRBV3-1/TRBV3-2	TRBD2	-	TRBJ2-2	CASSISGSFGELFF	TGTGCCAGCAGCATTAGCGGGAGTTTCGGGGAGCTGTTTTTT
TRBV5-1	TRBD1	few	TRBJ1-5	CASSHTGDSNQPQHF	TGCGCCAGCAGCCATACAGGGGATAGCAATCAGCCCCAGCATTTT
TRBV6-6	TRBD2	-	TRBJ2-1	CASSNSGRAYNEQFF	TGTGCCAGCAGTAATAGCGGGAGGGCCTACAATGAGCAGTTCTTC
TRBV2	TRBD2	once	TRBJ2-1	CASSEQTSGIGNEQFF	TGTGCCAGCAGTGAGCAGACTAGCGGGATCGGGAATGAGCAGTTCTTC
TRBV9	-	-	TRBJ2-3	CASSPEGWSTDTQYF	TGTGCCAGCAGCCCCGAGGGTTGGAGCACAGATACGCAGTATTTT
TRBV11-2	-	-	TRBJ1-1	CASSVQQGNTEAFF	TGTGCCAGCAGCGTACAACAGGGGAACACTGAAGCTTTCTTT
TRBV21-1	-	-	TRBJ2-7	CASSIGLAGVAIYF	TGTGCCAGCAGCATAGGACTAGCGGGAGTGGCTATATACTTC
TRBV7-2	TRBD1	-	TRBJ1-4	CASSLGQGSNEKLFF	TGTGCCAGCAGCTTGGGACAGGGGTCTAATGAAAAACTGTTTTTT
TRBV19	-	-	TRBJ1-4	CASSIIGATNEKLFF	TGTGCCAGTAGTATAATCGGGGCAACTAATGAAAAACTGTTTTTT
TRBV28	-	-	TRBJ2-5	CASAVRSSLETQYF	TGTGCCAGCGCTGTCAGGTCGTCCCTCGAGACCCAGTACTTC
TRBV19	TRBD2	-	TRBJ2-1	CASSIQGGGRQSNEQFF	TGTGCCAGTAGTATCCAGGGAGGCGGGAGACAGAGCAATGAGCAGTTCTTC
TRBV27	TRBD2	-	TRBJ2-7	CASSLLAGGSYEQYF	TGTGCCAGCAGTTTACTAGCGGGAGGGTCCTACGAGCAGTACTTC
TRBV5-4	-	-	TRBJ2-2	CASSYTSGLNTGELFF	TGTGCCAGCAGCTACACATCGGGACTGAACACCGGGGAGCTGTTTTTT
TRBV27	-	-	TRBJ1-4	CASSLFPVNEKLFF	TGTGCCAGCAGTTTATTTCCAGTTAATGAAAAACTGTTTTTT
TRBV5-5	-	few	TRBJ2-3	CASSLAGIDTQYF	TGTGCCAGCAGCTTGGCAGGGATAGATACGCAGTATTTT
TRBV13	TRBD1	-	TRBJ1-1	CASSSPGTGKNEAFF	TGTGCCAGCAGCTCCCCCGGGACAGGGAAGAATGAAGCTTTCTTT
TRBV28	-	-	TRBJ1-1	CASSRTVNTEAFF	TGTGCCAGCAGTCGTACAGTGAACACTGAAGCTTTCTTT
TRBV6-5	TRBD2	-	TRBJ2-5	CATRPSGSTETQYF	TGTGCCACCCGCCCCAGCGGGAGTACAGAGACCCAGTACTTC
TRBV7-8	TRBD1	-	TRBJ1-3	CASSFQTGTGGGGNTIYF	TGTGCCAGCAGCTTTCAAACCGGGACAGGGGGCGGGGGAAACACCATATATTTT
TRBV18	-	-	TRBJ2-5	CASSPNSGETQYF	TGTGCCAGCTCACCCAATTCGGGAGAGACCCAGTACTTC
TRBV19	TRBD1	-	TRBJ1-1	CASIGQGAEAFF	TGTGCCAGTATAGGACAGGGGGCTGAAGCTTTCTTT
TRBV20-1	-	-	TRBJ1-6	CSASRTNSYNSPLHF	TGCAGTGCTAGTAGGACAAACTCCTATAATTCACCCCTCCACTTT
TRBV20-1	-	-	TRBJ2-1	CSASRAVEQFF	TGCAGTGCTAGTCGTGCGGTAGAGCAGTTCTTC
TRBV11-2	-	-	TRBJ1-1	CASSLGGLGAEAFF	TGTGCCAGCAGCTTAGGCGGGTTGGGGGCGGAAGCTTTCTTT
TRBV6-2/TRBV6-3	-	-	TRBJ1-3	CASSPRGSSGNTIYF	TGTGCCAGCAGTCCCCGGGGATCTTCTGGAAACACCATATATTTT
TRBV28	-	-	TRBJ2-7	CASSLGQPPHEQYF	TGTGCCAGCAGTTTGGGGCAGCCCCCGCACGAGCAGTACTTC
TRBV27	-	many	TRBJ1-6	CASSLNNSPLHF	TGTGCCAGCAGTCTAAATAATTCACCCCTCCACTTT
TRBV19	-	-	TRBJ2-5	CASRRPGAGETQYF	TGTGCCAGTAGGAGACCAGGGGCGGGTGAGACCCAGTACTTC
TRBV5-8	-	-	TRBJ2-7	CASSLARITYEQYF	TGTGCCAGCAGCTTGGCGAGGATTACCTACGAGCAGTACTTC
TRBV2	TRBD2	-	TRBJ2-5	CASGNLGTSGRGETQYF	TGTGCCAGCGGGAACCTCGGGACTAGCGGGAGAGGGGAGACCCAGTACTTC
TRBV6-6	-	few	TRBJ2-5	CASSYDFRGETQYF	TGTGCCAGCAGTTACGACTTCCGGGGGGAGACCCAGTACTTC
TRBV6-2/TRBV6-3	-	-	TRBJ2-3	CASSSLLTSGTQYF	TGTGCCAGCAGTTCCCTCCTCACAAGTGGTACGCAGTATTTT
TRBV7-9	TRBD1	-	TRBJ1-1	CASSLRQGSTNTEAFF	TGTGCCAGCAGCCTCCGACAGGGGTCTACGAACACTGAAGCTTTCTTT
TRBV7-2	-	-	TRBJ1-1	CASSLDPVNTEAFF	TGTGCCAGCAGCTTAGATCCGGTGAACACTGAAGCTTTCTTT
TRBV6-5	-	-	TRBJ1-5	CASREARQPQHF	TGTGCCAGCAGGGAGGCGCGTCAGCCCCAGCATTTT
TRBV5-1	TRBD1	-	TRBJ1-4	CASSPSTGPNEKLFF	TGCGCCAGCAGCCCTTCGACAGGGCCTAATGAAAAACTGTTTTTT
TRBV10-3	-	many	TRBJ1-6	CAISGRMIESSGRGYSPLHF	TGTGCCATCAGTGGTAGAATGATCGAGTCTTCGGGACGGGGGTATTCACCCCTCCACTTT
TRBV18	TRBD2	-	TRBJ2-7	CASSPGREVTYEQYF	TGTGCCAGCTCACCAGGGCGGGAGGTCACCTACGAGCAGTACTTC